These 3 T cell receptor beta chains were all obtained from the same sample, sequenced in a study of T cell responses to AZD1222 COVID-19 vaccine. The data were produced by immunoSEQ multiplex PCR, yet TCRdb's version contains in-frame clones alone and is incomplete. There are around 180,000 clones in the sample; around 90% occur only once, and 2.6% lies in the top ten. Source: peripheral blood, taken on day 0 of AZD1222 vaccination. These receptors were taken from an adult in good health.

The V and J genes are TRBV2 and TRBJ1-3, with D perhaps matching TRBD1 (5 bases). V was cut by 2 bases and J by 0 bases, with 14 bases left in between. In germline, CDR1 is SNHLY, CDR2 FYNNEI. The CDR3 consists of 17 residues. The CDR3, as DNA: TGTGCCAGCAGTGAATTGGCAGGGTTGAGCTCTGGAAACACCATATATTTT. It codes for CASSELAGLSSGNTIYF.

CDR3 region: CASRAVFGNEQFF. The CDR3 DNA reads as TGTGCCAGCAGGGCGGTATTCGGCAATGAGCAGTTCTTC. The rearrangement joins TRBV6-5 to TRBJ2-1, with unresolved D. V was shortened by 6 bases and J by 6 bases, with 12 bases between the two germline ends. CDR1 MNHEY and CDR2 SVGAGI come from the germline V gene. The CDR3 is made up of 13 amino acids.

This clone came up a few times. The V call is TRBV30, the J call TRBJ1-2, with no clear D. Trimming removed 8 bases at V and 8 bases at J, with 12 bases between. This CDR3 is built from 10 residues. Germline lookup yields CDR1 GTSNPN and CDR2 SVGIG (reference sequence). CDR3 protein: CAILREGYTF. CDR3 nucleotides: TGTGCCATTCTCCGGGAAGGCTACACCTTC.